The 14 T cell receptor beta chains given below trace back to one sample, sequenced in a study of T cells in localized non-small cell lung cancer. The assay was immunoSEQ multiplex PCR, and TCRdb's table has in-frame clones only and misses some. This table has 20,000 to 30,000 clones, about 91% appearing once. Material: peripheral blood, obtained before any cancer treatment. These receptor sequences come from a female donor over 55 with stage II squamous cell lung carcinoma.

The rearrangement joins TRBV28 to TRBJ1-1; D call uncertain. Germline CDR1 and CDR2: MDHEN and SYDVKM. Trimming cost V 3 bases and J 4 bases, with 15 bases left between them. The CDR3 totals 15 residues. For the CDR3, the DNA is TGTGCCAGCAGTTTTGCACGCCCGTCGGGCACTGAAGCTTTCTTT. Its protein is CASSFARPSGTEAFF.

The CDR3 sequence is CASKKGGQTSNEQYF. The CDR3 nucleotides are TGTGCCAGCAAGAAGGGAGGACAAACATCCAACGAGCAGTACTTC. The chain is built from TRBV10-3 and TRBJ2-7; D possibly corresponds to TRBD2 (6 bases). Germline V gene sequence: CDR1 ENHRY, CDR2 SYGVKD. V was clipped by 10 bases and J by 5 bases, with 24 bases between them. The CDR3 has 15 amino acids.

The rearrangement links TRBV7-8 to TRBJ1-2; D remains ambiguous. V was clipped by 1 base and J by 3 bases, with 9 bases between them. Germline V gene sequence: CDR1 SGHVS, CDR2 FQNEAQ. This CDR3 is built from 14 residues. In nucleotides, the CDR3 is TGTGCCAGCAGCTTAGGAGGTAAACACTATGGCTACACCTTC. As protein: CASSLGGKHYGYTF.

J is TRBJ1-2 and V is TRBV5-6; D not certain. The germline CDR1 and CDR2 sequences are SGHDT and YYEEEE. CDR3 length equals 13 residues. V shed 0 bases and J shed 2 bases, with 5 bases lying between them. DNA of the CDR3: TGTGCCAGCAGCTTGGACCCCAACTATGGCTACACCTTC. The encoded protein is CASSLDPNYGYTF.

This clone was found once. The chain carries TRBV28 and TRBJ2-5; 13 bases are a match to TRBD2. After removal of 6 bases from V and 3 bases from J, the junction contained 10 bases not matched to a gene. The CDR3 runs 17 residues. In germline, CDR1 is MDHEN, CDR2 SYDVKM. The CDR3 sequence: CASSYSLGLAGKETQYF. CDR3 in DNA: TGTGCCAGCAGCTACAGCTTGGGACTAGCGGGGAAAGAGACCCAGTACTTC.

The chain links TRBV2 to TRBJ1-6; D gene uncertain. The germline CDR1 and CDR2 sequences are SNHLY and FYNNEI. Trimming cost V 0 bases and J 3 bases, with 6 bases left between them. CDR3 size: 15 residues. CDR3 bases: TGTGCCAGCAGTGAAGCGGGTCACTATAATTCACCCCTCCACTTT. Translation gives CASSEAGHYNSPLHF.

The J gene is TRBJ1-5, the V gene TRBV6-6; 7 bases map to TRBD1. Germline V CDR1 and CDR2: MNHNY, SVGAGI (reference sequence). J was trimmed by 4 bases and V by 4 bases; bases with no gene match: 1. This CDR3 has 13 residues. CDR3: CASSFRGNQPQHF. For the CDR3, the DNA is TGTGCCAGCAGTTTCAGGGGGAATCAGCCCCAGCATTTT.

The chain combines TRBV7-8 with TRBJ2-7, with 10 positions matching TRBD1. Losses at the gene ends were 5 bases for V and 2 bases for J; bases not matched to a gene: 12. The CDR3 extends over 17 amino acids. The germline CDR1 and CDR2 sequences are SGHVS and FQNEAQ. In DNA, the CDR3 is TGTGCCAGCAGCGGCCGGGACAGGGGAGTTGGGACCTACGAGCAGTACTTC. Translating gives CASSGRDRGVGTYEQYF.

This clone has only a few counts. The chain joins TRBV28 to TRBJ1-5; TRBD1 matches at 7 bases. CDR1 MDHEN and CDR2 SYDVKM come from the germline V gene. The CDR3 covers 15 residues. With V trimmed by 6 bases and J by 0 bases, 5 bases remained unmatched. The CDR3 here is CASSPTGSSNQPQHF. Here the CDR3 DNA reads TGTGCCAGCAGCCCGACAGGGAGTAGCAATCAGCCCCAGCATTTT.

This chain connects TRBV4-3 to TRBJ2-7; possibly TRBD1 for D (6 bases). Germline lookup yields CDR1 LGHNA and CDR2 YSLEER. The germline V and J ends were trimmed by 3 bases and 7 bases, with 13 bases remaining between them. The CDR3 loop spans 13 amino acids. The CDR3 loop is CASSQQQGGEQYF. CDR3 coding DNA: TGCGCCAGCAGCCAGCAACAGGGCGGTGAGCAGTACTTC.

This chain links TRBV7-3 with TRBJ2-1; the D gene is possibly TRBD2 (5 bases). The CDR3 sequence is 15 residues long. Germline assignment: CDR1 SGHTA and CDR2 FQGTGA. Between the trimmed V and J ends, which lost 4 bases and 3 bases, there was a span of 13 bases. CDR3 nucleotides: TGTGCCAGCAGCTCCCAACCCGGGGTCTACAATGAGCAGTTCTTC. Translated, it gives CASSSQPGVYNEQFF.

CDR3 region: CASSLESFYNEQFF. Here the CDR3 DNA reads TGTGCCAGCTCACTCGAGTCCTTCTACAATGAGCAGTTCTTC. The chain combines TRBV18 with TRBJ2-1, with D hard to call. Germline CDR1 reads KGHSH; CDR2 reads LQKENI. V shed 4 bases and J shed 3 bases, with 10 bases lying between them. CDR3 length: 14 residues.

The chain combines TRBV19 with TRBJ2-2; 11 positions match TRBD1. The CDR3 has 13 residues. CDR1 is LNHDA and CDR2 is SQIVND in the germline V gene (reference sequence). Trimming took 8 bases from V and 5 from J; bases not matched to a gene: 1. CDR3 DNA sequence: TGTGCCAGTCGGGACAGGGGGACCGGGGAGCTGTTTTTT. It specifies CASRDRGTGELFF.

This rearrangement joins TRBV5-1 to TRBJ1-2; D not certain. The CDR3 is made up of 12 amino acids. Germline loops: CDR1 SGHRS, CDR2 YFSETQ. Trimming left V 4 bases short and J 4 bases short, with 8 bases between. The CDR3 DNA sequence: TGCGCCAGCAGCGCCGAACGCTATGGCTACACCTTC. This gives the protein CASSAERYGYTF.